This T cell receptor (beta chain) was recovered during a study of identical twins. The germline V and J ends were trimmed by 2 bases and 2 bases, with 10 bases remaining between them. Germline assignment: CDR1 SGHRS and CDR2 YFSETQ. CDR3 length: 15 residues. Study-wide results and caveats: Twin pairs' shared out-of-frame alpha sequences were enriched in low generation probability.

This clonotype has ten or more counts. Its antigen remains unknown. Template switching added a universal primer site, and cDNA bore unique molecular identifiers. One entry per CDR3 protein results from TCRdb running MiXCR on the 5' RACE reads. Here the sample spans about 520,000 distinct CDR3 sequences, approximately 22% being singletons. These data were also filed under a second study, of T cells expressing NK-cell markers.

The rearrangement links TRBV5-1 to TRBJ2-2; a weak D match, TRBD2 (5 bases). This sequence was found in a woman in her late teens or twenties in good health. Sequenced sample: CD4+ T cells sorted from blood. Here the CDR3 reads CASSLGLLNTGELFF. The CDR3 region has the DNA TGCGCCAGCAGCTTAGGACTCCTAAACACCGGGGAGCTGTTTTTT.